The 2 T cell receptor beta chains reported below all come from one sample, sequenced in a study of blood T cell repertoires in COVID-19. The data were produced by immunoSEQ multiplex PCR, yet TCRdb's version contains in-frame clones alone and is incomplete. Of about 310,000 clones in the sample, around 90% were seen once. Sequenced input: PBMCs or T cells enriched from blood (not recorded which). Receptor source: a man between 60 and 75 years old who had recovered from COVID-19.

Concerning this clone itself: This sample includes further DNA sequences coding for the same CDR3. This chain joins TRBV5-1 and TRBJ2-3, with unresolved D. Trimming took off 2 bases at V and 0 bases at J, with 4 bases between the two ends. The CDR3 extends over 13 amino acids. Germline V lookup: CDR1 SGHRS, CDR2 YFSETQ. CDR3 sequence reads: CASSFLSTDTQYF. In DNA form, the CDR3 reads TGCGCCAGCAGCTTTCTTAGCACAGATACGCAGTATTTT.

The rearrangement uses TRBV9 and TRBJ2-7; 8 nucleotides align to TRBD1. CDR1 is SGDLS and CDR2 is YYNGEE in the germline V gene. Trimming at V came to 4 bases and at J to 0 bases, leaving 9 bases not matched to a gene. CDR3 length: 16 amino acids. CDR3 DNA: TGTGCCAGCAGCCCACGACAGGGGACAAACTCCTACGAGCAGTACTTC. Residues: CASSPRQGTNSYEQYF.